This is a list of T cell receptor beta chains from one sample in a study of blood T cell repertoires in COVID-19. Some clones are missing from TCRdb's copy, which holds only in-frame ones; the method was immunoSEQ multiplex PCR. The data show about 220,000 clones, 84% seen once. What was sequenced was PBMCs or T cells enriched from blood (not recorded which). These receptors all come from a woman between 35 and 50 years old who had recovered from COVID-19. Both conserved end residues are part of each CDR3. Each record gives: CDR3 protein, V gene.

CDR3 protein: CASSQDRVGPYPQHF
V gene: TRBV3-1/TRBV3-2

CDR3 protein: CASSYQTSGRTSYEQYF
V gene: TRBV5-1

CDR3 protein: CASSLVGLAGVGDTQYF
V gene: TRBV7-2

CDR3 protein: CASSLAGDKDNEQFF
V gene: TRBV5-6

CDR3 protein: CASSKSRGNYGYTF
V gene: TRBV21-1

CDR3 protein: CASSPGGGTQYF
V gene: TRBV5-1

CDR3 protein: CASSLRSGGGINIQYF
V gene: TRBV11-3

CDR3 protein: CASSRTSGMADTQYF
V gene: TRBV7-3

CDR3 protein: CASKSGGNTGELFF
V gene: TRBV19

CDR3 protein: CASSYISIPETQYF
V gene: TRBV28

CDR3 protein: CASSTRGQDTEAFF
V gene: TRBV28

CDR3 protein: CASSLAHGSNNEQFF
V gene: TRBV11-1

CDR3 protein: CASCWTGRVTEAFF
V gene: TRBV28

CDR3 protein: CASSLVTGAYEQYF
V gene: TRBV7-9

CDR3 protein: CASSLIRSGGNTGELFF
V gene: TRBV7-2

CDR3 protein: CASSLLAGEADTQYF
V gene: TRBV5-1

CDR3 protein: CASSSTRDNSYEQYF
V gene: TRBV28

CDR3 protein: CASGRGTGNSPLHF
V gene: TRBV28

CDR3 protein: CSVEQGLGIKFADYGYTF
V gene: TRBV29-1

CDR3 protein: CSVCSSGSYEQYF
V gene: TRBV29-1

CDR3 protein: CASSTQTGASTGELFF
V gene: TRBV5-1

CDR3 protein: CASSLQLAGGGDEQFF
V gene: TRBV4-3

CDR3 protein: CASSVGKLVDGELFF
V gene: TRBV9

CDR3 protein: CASSLGTSAYYEQYF
V gene: TRBV5-5

CDR3 protein: CASSPGTTEGPQHF
V gene: TRBV18

CDR3 protein: CASSLARGYGTEAFF
V gene: TRBV7-8

CDR3 protein: CSVELPGDGYTF
V gene: TRBV29-1

CDR3 protein: CASSLGRQATYGYTF
V gene: TRBV11-3

CDR3 protein: CASTGPEPGGMEFF
V gene: TRBV28

CDR3 protein: CSASPLAGSYNEQFF
V gene: TRBV20-1

CDR3 protein: CASTARMNTEAFF
V gene: TRBV28

CDR3 protein: CASSQSSGRVSGANVLTF
V gene: TRBV13

CDR3 protein: CSVEGPGYEQFF
V gene: TRBV29-1

CDR3 protein: CASSGRATDTQYF
V gene: TRBV6-5

CDR3 protein: CASSFSAGVSYNEQFF
V gene: TRBV7-2

CDR3 protein: CASSPPTSGSSYEQYF
V gene: TRBV18

CDR3 protein: CASSIARGSAGELFF
V gene: TRBV19

CDR3 protein: CAWSVLGLTDTQYF
V gene: TRBV30

CDR3 protein: CAISEGGVRDQPQHF
V gene: TRBV10-3

CDR3 protein: CASTPDRGAYNEQFF
V gene: TRBV10-1

CDR3 protein: CASSKGEPVNEQFF
V gene: TRBV5-1

CDR3 protein: CASSLRALAGGSTDTQYF
V gene: TRBV28

CDR3 protein: CASSLRVAGAPNEQFF
V gene: TRBV7-3

CDR3 protein: CASSRFAGANVLTF
V gene: TRBV5-1

CDR3 protein: CASTPGGETQYF
V gene: TRBV7-9

CDR3 protein: CAIAPGTGGAMDNEQFF
V gene: TRBV10-3

CDR3 protein: CASSETSGPYNEQFF
V gene: TRBV9

CDR3 protein: CASSLSPPGQGLTLAQYF
V gene: TRBV7-2

CDR3 protein: CASRLQTSGTGELFF
V gene: TRBV3-1/TRBV3-2

CDR3 protein: CASSVERGLEKLFF
V gene: TRBV13

CDR3 protein: CASSEAGTSGSETQYF
V gene: TRBV6-1

CDR3 protein: CASSFRLAGVDEQFF
V gene: TRBV7-9

CDR3 protein: CASSSGLLSGAGRPETQYF
V gene: TRBV6-2/TRBV6-3

CDR3 protein: CASSGHRGRGTNEKLFF
V gene: TRBV28